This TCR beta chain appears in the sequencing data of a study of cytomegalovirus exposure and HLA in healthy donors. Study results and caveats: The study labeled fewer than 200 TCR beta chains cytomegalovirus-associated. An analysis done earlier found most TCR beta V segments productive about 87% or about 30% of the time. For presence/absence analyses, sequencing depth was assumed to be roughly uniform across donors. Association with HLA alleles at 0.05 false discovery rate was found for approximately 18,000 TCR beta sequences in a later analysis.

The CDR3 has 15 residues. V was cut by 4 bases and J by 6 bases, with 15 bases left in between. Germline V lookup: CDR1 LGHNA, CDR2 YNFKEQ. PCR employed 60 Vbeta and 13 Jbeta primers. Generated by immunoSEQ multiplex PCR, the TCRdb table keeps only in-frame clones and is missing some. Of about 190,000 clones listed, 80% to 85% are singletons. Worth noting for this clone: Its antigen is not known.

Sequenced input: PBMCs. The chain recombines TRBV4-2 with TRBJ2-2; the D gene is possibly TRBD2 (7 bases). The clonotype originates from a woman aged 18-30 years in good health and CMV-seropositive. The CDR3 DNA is TGTGCCAGCAGCCGCCACAGGGAGGGGGCCGGGGAGCTGTTTTTT. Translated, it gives CASSRHREGAGELFF.